The clone carrying this T cell receptor beta chain was seen at least ten times. The antigen is unknown. TCRdb fed the 5' RACE reads into MiXCR, producing one record per CDR3 protein. There are 700,000 or so distinct CDR3 sequences in the sample; roughly 8% occur only once, and around 0.98% lies in the top ten. The data were obtained in a study of identical twins. Broader study findings: Insertions ran lower in abundant cord blood beta clonotypes, though not in memory repertoires. Out-of-frame beta chain sequences displayed weaker excess sharing between twins. A cross-sectional statistical analysis, not follow-up of the same donors, supported the conclusions.

The sample was also reused in another study, on yellow fever vaccine responses in identical twins.

The sample was PBMCs. The receptor was isolated from a woman aged 18-35 years in good health.

In nucleotides, the CDR3 is TGTGCCAGCAGTCCCTCGGGACAGGACGATGCCTATACGCAGTATTTT. It is translated as CASSPSGQDDAYTQYF. The rearrangement links TRBV12-3 or TRBV12-4 to TRBJ2-3; 8 bases fit TRBD1. The CDR3 runs to 16 residues. The V gene end was trimmed by 5 bases and the J gene end by 7 bases; junction bases not matched to a gene: 14.